The sample holds many counts of the clone carrying this TCR beta chain. The CDR3 spans 14 residues. In germline, CDR1 is SGDLS, CDR2 YYNGEE. Losses at the gene ends were 4 bases for V and 0 bases for J; bases not matched to a gene: 3. Quantitative molecular-barcoded 5'-RACE generated the TCR beta libraries. Each CDR3 protein is one row after TCRdb ran MiXCR on the 5' RACE reads. The data contain around 25,000 distinct CDR3 sequences, 2% to 3% of them singletons. This entry belongs to a study of CD8 T cells in ankylosing spondylitis. The rearrangement joins TRBV9 to TRBJ2-7; 8 bases match TRBD1. This receptor was obtained from a female donor with ankylosing spondylitis or in good health (not recorded which). The sample was blood, either unsorted or a sorted T cell fraction (not recorded which). The DNA of the CDR3 is TGTGCCAGCAGCCCAGGGGGCCGCTCCTACGAGCAGTACTTC. Translating it yields CASSPGGRSYEQYF. The entire variable domain, with the rest obtained from reference TRBV9 and TRBJ2-7, is as follows: DSGVTQTPKHLITATGQRVTLRCSPRSGDLSVYWYQQSLDQGLQFLIQYYNGEERAKGNILERFSAQQFPDLHSELNLSSLELGDSALYFCASSPGGRSYEQYFGPGTRLTVT.